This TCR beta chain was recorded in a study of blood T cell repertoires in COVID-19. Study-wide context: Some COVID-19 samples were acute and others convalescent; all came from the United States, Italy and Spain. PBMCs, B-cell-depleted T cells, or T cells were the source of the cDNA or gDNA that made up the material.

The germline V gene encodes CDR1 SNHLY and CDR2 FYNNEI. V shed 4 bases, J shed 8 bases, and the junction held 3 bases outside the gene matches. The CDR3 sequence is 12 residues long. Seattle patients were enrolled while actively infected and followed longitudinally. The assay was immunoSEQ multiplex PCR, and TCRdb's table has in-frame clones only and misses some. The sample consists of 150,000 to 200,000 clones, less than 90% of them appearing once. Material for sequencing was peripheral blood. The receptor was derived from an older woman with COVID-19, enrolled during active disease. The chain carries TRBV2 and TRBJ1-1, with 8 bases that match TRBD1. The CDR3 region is CASSADRGEAFF. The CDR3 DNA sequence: TGTGCCAGCAGTGCCGACAGGGGAGAAGCTTTCTTT.